A single sample is the source of the 17 T cell receptor beta chains below, sequenced in a study of shared clonotypes between healthy human individuals. CD45RO-negative, CCR7-positively selected cells formed the naive CD8 fraction, excluding terminally differentiated effector memory CD45RA+ cells. Repertoires were generated with immunoSEQ multiplex PCR, while TCRdb's copy carries only in-frame clones and drops some. The data hold around 560,000 clones, with roughly 96% observed a single time. The material sequenced was naive CD8+ T cells sorted from blood. The receptors shown here come from a woman between 25 and 40 years old in good health.

The rearrangement uses TRBV29-1 and TRBJ2-2; tentative D call: TRBD2 (6 bases). Looked up from germline, CDR1 is SQVTM and CDR2 is ANQGSEA. This CDR3 is built from 13 residues. The V gene lost 8 bases and the J gene lost 2 bases, with 12 bases spanning the gap. The CDR3 DNA follows: TGCAGCTTCTCGGGAGTAAACACCGGGGAGCTGTTTTTT. This gives the protein CSFSGVNTGELFF.

The chain is built from TRBV5-1 and TRBJ2-5, with 7 bases matching TRBD2. Judging by the DNA end, TRBJ2-7 fits better; the J call may be wrong. CDR1 and CDR2 (germline): SGHRS, YFSETQ. The CDR3 has 16 residues. The CDR3 spells CASSLAPTSVTYEQYF. In nucleotides, the CDR3 is TGCGCCAGCAGCTTGGCCCCTACTAGCGTGACCTACGAGCAGTACTTC.

The J gene is TRBJ2-7, the V gene TRBV2; D is unclear. Germline loops: CDR1 SNHLY, CDR2 FYNNEI. The germline V and J ends were trimmed by 6 bases and 6 bases, with 21 bases remaining between them. This CDR3 is 15 amino acids long. CDR3 sequence (DNA): TGTGCCAGCAGGAACCGACAAGCCTGGGTGGGCGAGCAGTACTTC. Encoded protein: CASRNRQAWVGEQYF. The full variable domain, in which reference TRBV2 and TRBJ2-7 provide the parts outside the CDR3, is EPEVTQTPSHQVTQMGQEVILRCVPISNHLYFYWYRQILGQKVEFLVSFYNNEISEKSEIFDDQFSVERPDGSNFTLKIRSTKLEDSAMYFCASRNRQAWVGEQYFGPGTRLTVT.

The V and J genes are TRBV10-1 and TRBJ2-7, with D uncertain. Germline V gene lookup returns CDR1 WNHNN and CDR2 SYGVQD (reference sequence). There are 13 residues in the CDR3. The ends were cut back, 3 bases at V and 3 bases at J, with 9 bases in the middle. As DNA, the CDR3 is TGCGCCAGCAGTGATGGAACCTACTACGAGCAGTACTTC. Its translation: CASSDGTYYEQYF.

V is TRBV9 and J is TRBJ2-3; possibly TRBD1 for D (6 bases). Germline CDR1 and CDR2: SGDLS and YYNGEE. The CDR3 runs 15 residues. Trimming removed 2 bases from V and 0 bases from J, with 10 bases in between. The CDR3 nucleotides are TGTGCCAGCAGCGTCGGGACATCGAGCACAGATACGCAGTATTTT. It codes for CASSVGTSSTDTQYF.

This chain uses TRBV27 with TRBJ2-3; 7 positions match TRBD1. V lost 8 bases to trimming and J lost 2 bases; unmatched junction nucleotides: 16. This CDR3 has 17 amino acids. Per germline, CDR1 MNHEY and CDR2 SMNVEV (reference sequence). CDR3 nucleotides: TGTGCCAGCCGTCCATCCCTGGGACAGCGAGCCACAGATACGCAGTATTTT. Translated, it gives CASRPSLGQRATDTQYF.

V and J are TRBV11-2 and TRBJ2-1, with D possibly matching TRBD2 (5 bases). This CDR3 is 15 amino acids long. The ends were cut back, 6 bases at V and 0 bases at J, with 12 bases in the middle. The germline CDR1 and CDR2 sequences are SGHAT and FQNNGV. CDR3 in amino acids: CASSHGESSYNEQFF. DNA of the CDR3: TGTGCCAGCAGTCACGGGGAAAGCTCCTACAATGAGCAGTTCTTC.

This clone appeared once. Distinct nucleotide sequences in the sample also encode this CDR3. This chain connects TRBV6-5 to TRBJ1-1; possible D gene TRBD1, 6 bases. CDR1 MNHEY and CDR2 SVGAGI come from the germline V gene. The germline V and J ends were trimmed by 0 bases and 1 base, with 6 bases remaining between them. The CDR3 consists of 14 residues. CDR3 nucleotide sequence: TGTGCCAGCAGTTACTCAGGGGGGAACACTGAAGCTTTCTTT. This encodes CASSYSGGNTEAFF.

This clone is a singleton in its sample. This chain joins TRBV30 and TRBJ2-7, with D perhaps matching TRBD1 (6 bases). V was cut by 1 base and J by 3 bases, with 13 bases left in between. The CDR3 spans 14 residues. CDR1 is GTSNPN, CDR2 SVGIG, per germline (reference sequence). The CDR3 here is CAWSEGDKHYEQYF. The CDR3 DNA follows: TGTGCCTGGAGTGAGGGGGACAAGCACTACGAGCAGTACTTC.

The chain carries TRBV27 and TRBJ2-7; 8 nucleotides agree with TRBD1. Germline CDR1 reads MNHEY; CDR2 reads SMNVEV (reference sequence). Trimming at V came to 3 bases and at J to 3 bases, leaving 10 bases not matched to a gene. CDR3 length: 16 amino acids. CDR3 in amino acids: CASSFSSGGKSYEQYF. The DNA of the CDR3 is TGTGCCAGCAGTTTTAGCTCAGGGGGCAAGAGCTACGAGCAGTACTTC.

CDR3: CASSLNSGNTIYF. The CDR3, as DNA: TGCGCCAGCTCCCTAAACTCTGGAAACACCATATATTTT. The V gene is TRBV4-1, the J gene TRBJ1-3; D gene ambiguous. This CDR3 region has 13 residues. Trimming removed 8 bases at V and 0 bases at J, with 8 bases between. Germline V gene data show CDR1 as MGHRA and CDR2 as YSYEKL.

The chain uses TRBV27 and TRBJ2-7, with D perhaps TRBD1 or TRBD2 (6 bases each). Germline values: CDR1 MNHEY, CDR2 SMNVEV (reference sequence). V was cut by 2 bases and J by 6 bases, with 14 bases left in between. The CDR3 has 14 residues. In DNA form, the CDR3 reads TGTGCCAGCAGTTTAATTGGGGGGCCGGGCGAGCAGTACTTC. This sequence encodes CASSLIGGPGEQYF.

The chain recombines TRBV7-6 with TRBJ2-7; 8 nucleotides match TRBD2. The CDR3 runs to 14 residues. The trim removed 5 bases at V and 6 bases at J, leaving 9 bases unmatched. Germline V gene sequence: CDR1 SGHVS, CDR2 FNYEAQ. CDR3 region: CASSAGLVGGEQYF. The CDR3 DNA is TGTGCCAGCAGCGCGGGACTAGTCGGGGGCGAGCAGTACTTC.

The rearrangement links TRBV27 to TRBJ1-2; D might be TRBD1 (5 bases). The germline V and J ends were trimmed by 2 bases and 6 bases, with 19 bases remaining between them. The CDR3 totals 16 residues. Germline CDR1 reads MNHEY; CDR2 reads SMNVEV (reference sequence). The CDR3 DNA sequence: TGTGCCAGCAGTTTAGGTCTTGGCACGGGGGTTGATGGCTACACCTTC. Amino acids: CASSLGLGTGVDGYTF.

The rearrangement links TRBV5-6 to TRBJ1-2; D ambiguous. The germline gives CDR1 SGHDT, CDR2 YYEEEE. Trimming pared 3 bases from V and 5 bases from J, leaving 17 bases between. The CDR3 runs to 15 residues. CDR3 nucleotide sequence: TGTGCCAGCAGCTCCGGTAGGCCCTTCGGGTATGGCTACACCTTC. Its protein is CASSSGRPFGYGYTF. The full variable domain, with the rest looked up from reference TRBV5-6 and TRBJ1-2, is DAGVTQSPTHLIKTRGQQVTLRCSPKSGHDTVSWYQQALGQGPQFIFQYYEEEERQRGNFPDRFSGHQFPNYSSELNVNALLLGDSALYLCASSSGRPFGYGYTFGSGTRLTVV.

The V and J genes are TRBV11-2 and TRBJ2-1, with D perhaps TRBD2 (6 bases). Trimming pared 2 bases from V and 9 bases from J, leaving 11 bases between. Germline CDR1 and CDR2: SGHAT and FQNNGV. The CDR3 totals 13 residues. The CDR3 region is CASSLPASVEQFF. CDR3 DNA: TGTGCCAGCAGCTTACCCGCTAGCGTTGAGCAGTTCTTC.

The chain carries TRBV29-1 and TRBJ2-7, with 8 positions matching TRBD2. V gave up 4 bases and J gave up 3 bases; unmatched junction bases: 14. Germline V CDR1 and CDR2: SQVTM, ANQGSEA. The CDR3 sequence is 16 residues long. This CDR3 reads CSVVSSGSKSIYEQYF. The CDR3 bases are TGCAGCGTTGTGTCGAGCGGGAGTAAGTCAATCTACGAGCAGTACTTC.